This TCR beta chain emerged from a study of beta chain features in type 1 diabetes. In the study overall: Age, gender, cell numbers and subset yield matched between patients and controls.

Purities over 98% were achieved in all sorted populations. Expressed TCRB transcripts were sequenced because the entire RNA isolate underwent reverse transcription. TCRdb's table, derived via immunoSEQ multiplex PCR, lists solely in-frame clones and lacks some. The sample includes around 250,000 clones, roughly 30% of them seen just once. Notes on the study in general: Within patients, naive, central memory and Treg TCRB repertoires seemed more similar than within healthy donors.

Trimming removed 6 bases at V and 3 bases at J, with 24 bases between. The CDR3 sequence is 16 residues long. Germline V gene lookup returns CDR1 SQVTM and CDR2 ANQGSEA. Note on this clone: Its antigen remains unknown. The identical CDR3 is also encoded by other nucleotide sequences in the sample.

J is TRBJ2-7 and V is TRBV29-1; TRBD2 might be the D (6 bases). Sequencing was carried out using central memory CD4+ T cells from blood. This clonotype was sampled from a man between 25 and 39 years old in good health. CDR3 protein: CSVLRWGTGGIYEQYF. CDR3 DNA: TGCAGCGTCCTGCGGTGGGGGACGGGCGGGATCTACGAGCAGTACTTC.